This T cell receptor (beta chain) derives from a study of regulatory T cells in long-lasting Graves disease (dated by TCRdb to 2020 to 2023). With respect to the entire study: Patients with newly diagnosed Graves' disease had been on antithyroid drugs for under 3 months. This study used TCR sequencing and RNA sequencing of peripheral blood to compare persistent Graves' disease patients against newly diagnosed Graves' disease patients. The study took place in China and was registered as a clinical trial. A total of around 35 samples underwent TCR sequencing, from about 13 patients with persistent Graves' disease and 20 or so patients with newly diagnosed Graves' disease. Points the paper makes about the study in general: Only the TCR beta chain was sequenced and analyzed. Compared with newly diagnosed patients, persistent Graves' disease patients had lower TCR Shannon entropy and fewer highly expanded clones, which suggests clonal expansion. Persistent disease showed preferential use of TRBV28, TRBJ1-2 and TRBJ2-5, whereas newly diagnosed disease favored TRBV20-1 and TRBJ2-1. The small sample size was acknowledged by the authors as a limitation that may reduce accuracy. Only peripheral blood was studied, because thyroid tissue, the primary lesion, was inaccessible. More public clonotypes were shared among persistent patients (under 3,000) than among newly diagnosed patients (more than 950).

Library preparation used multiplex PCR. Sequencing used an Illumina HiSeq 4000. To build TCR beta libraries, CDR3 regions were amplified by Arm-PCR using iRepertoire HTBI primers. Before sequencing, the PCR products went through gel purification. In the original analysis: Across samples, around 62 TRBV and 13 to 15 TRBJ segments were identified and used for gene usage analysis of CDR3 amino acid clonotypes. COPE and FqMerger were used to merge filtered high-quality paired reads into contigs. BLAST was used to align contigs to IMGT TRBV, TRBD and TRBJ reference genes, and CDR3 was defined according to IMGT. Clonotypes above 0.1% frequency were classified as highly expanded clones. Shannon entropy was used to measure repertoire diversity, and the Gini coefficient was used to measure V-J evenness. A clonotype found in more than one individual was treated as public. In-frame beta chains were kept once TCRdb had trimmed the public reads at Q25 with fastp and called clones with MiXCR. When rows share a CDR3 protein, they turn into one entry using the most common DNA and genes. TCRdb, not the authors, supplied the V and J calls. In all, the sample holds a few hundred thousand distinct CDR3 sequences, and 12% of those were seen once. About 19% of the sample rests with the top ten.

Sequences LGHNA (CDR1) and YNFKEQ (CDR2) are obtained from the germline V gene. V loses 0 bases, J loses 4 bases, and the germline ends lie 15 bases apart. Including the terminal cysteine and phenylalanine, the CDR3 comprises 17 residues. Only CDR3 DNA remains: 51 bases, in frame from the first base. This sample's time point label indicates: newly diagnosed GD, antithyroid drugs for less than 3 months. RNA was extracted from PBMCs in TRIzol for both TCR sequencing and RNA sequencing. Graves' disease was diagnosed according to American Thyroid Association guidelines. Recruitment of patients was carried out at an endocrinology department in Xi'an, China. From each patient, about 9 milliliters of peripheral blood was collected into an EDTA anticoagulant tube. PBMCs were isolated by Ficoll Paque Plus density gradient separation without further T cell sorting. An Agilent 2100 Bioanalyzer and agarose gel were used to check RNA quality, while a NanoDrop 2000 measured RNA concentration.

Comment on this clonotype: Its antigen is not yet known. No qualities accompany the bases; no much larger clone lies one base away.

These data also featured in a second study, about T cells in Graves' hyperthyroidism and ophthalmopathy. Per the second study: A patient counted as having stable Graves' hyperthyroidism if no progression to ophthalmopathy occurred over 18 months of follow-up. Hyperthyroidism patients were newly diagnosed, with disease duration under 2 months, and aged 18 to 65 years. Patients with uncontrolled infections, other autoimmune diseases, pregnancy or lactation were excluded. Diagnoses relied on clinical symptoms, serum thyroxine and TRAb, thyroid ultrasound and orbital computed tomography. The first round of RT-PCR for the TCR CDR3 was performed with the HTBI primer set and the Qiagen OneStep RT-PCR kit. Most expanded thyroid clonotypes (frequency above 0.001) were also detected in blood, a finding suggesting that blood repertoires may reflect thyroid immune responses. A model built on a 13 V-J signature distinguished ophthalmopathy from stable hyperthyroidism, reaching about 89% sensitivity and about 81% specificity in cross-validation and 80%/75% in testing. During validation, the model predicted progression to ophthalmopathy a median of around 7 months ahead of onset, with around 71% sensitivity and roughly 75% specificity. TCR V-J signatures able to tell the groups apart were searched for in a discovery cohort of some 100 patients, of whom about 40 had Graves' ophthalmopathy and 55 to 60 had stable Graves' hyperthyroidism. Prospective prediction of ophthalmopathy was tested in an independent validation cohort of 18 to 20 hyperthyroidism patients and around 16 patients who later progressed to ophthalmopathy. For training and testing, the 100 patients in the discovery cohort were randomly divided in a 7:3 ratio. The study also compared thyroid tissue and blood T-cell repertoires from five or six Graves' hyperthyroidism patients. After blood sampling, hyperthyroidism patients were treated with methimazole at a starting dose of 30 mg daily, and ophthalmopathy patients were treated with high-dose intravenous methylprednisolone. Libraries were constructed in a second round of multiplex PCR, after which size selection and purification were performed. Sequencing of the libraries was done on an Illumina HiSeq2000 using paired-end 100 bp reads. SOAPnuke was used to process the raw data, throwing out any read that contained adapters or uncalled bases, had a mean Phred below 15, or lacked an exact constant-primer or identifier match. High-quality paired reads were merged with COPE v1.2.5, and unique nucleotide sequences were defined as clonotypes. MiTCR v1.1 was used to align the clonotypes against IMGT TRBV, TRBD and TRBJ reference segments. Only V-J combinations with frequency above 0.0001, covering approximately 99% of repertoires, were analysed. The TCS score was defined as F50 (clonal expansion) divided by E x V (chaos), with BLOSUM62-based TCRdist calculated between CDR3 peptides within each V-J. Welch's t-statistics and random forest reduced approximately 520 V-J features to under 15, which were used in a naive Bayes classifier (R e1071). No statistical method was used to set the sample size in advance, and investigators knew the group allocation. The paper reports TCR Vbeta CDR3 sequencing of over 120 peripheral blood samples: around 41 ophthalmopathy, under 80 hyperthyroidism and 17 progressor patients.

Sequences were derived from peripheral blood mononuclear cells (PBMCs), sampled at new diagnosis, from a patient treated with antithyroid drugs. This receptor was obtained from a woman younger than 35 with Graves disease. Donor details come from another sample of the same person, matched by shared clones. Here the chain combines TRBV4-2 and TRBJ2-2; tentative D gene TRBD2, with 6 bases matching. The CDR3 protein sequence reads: CASSQDAGGPITGELFF. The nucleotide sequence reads TGTGCCAGCAGCCAAGACGCCGGGGGACCAATCACCGGGGAGCTGTTTTTT.